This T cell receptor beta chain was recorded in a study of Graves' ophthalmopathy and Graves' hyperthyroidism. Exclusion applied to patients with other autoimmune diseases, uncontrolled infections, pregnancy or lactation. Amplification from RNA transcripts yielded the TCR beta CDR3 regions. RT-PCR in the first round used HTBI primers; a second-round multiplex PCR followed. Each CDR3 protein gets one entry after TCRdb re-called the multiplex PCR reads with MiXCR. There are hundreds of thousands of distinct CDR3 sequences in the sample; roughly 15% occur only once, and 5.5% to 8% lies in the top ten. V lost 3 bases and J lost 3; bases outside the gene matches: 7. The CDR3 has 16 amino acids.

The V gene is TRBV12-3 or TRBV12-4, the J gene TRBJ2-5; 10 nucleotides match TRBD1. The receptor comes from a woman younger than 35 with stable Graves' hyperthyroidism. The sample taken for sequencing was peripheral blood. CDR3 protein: CASSFGPGTGEETQYF. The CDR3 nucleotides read TGTGCCAGCAGTTTTGGACCCGGGACAGGGGAAGAGACCCAGTACTTC.